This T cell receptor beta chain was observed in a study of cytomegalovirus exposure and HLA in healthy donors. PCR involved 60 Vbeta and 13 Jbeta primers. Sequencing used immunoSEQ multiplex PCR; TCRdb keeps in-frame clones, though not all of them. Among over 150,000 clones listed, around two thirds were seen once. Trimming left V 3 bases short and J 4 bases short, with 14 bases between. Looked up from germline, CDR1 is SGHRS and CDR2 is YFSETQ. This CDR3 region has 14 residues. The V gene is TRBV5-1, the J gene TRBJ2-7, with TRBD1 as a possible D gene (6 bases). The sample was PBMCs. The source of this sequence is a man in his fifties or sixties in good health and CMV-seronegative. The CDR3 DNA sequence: TGCGCCAGCAGCTCGTACGGGACATCTTACGAGCAGTACTTC. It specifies CASSSYGTSYEQYF.